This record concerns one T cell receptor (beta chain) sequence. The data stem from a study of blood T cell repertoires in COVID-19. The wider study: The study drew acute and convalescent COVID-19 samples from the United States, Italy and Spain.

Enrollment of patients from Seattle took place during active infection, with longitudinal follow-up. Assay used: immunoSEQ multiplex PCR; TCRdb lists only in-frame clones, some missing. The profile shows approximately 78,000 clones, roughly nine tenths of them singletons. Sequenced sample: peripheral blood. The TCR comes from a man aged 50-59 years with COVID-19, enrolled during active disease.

CDR3 bases: TGTGCCAGCAGCCCGCGACTGGTAGATGAGTCAGATACGCAGTATTTT. It translates to CASSPRLVDESDTQYF. The chain recombines TRBV11-2 with TRBJ2-3; D call uncertain. The V gene's germline CDR1 is SGHAT and CDR2 FQNNGV. V was clipped by 5 bases and J by 4 bases, with 19 bases between them. The CDR3 is 16 amino acids.